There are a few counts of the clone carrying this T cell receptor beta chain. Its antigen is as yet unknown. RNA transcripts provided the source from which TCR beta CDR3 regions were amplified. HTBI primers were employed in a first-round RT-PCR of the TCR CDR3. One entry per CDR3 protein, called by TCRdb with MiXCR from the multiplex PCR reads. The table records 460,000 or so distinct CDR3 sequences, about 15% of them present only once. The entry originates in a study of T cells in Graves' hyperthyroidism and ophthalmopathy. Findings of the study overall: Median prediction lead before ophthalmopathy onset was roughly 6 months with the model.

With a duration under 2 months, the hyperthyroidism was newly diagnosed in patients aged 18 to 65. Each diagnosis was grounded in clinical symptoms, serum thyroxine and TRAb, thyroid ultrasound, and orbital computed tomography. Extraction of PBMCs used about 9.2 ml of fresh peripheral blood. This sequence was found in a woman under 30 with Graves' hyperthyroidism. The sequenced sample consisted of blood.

The CDR3 nucleotides read TGCAGTGCTAGAGATCTTCAGGGGAGCTCTGCCTATGGCTACACCTTC. Its translation is CSARDLQGSSAYGYTF. This chain uses TRBV20-1 with TRBJ1-2; possibly TRBD1 for D (6 bases). Trimming removed 0 bases from V and 4 bases from J, with 18 bases in between. In germline, CDR1 is DFQATT, CDR2 SNEGSKA (reference sequence). The CDR3 contains 16 residues.